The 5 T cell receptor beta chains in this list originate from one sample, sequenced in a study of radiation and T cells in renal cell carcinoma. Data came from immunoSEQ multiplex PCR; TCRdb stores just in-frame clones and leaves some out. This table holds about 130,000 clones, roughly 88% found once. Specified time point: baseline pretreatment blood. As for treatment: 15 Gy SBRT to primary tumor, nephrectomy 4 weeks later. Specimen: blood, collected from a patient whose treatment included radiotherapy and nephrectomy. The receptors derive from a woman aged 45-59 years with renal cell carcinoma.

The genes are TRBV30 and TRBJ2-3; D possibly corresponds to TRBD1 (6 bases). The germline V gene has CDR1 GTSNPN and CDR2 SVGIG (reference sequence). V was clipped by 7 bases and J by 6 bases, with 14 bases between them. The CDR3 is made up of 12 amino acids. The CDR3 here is CASGRDTDTQYF. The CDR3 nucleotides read TGTGCCTCAGGCCGGGACACCGATACGCAGTATTTT.

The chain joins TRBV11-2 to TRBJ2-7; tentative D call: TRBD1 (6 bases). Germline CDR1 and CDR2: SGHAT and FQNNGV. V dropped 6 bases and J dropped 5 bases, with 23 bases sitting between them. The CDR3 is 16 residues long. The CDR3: CASSLEGRAGADEQYF. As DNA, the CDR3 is TGTGCCAGCAGTCTAGAGGGTAGGGCAGGGGCCGACGAGCAGTACTTC.

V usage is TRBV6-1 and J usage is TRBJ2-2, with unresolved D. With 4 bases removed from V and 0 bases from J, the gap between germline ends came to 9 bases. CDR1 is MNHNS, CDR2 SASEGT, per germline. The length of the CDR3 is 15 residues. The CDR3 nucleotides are TGTGCCAGCAGTGGGGCCAGCACGAACACCGGGGAGCTGTTTTTT. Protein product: CASSGASTNTGELFF.

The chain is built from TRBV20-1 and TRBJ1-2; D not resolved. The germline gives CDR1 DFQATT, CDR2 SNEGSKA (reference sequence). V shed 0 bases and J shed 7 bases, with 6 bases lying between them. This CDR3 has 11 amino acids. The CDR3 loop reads CSAREERGYTF. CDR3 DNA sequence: TGCAGTGCTAGAGAAGAGCGTGGCTACACCTTC.

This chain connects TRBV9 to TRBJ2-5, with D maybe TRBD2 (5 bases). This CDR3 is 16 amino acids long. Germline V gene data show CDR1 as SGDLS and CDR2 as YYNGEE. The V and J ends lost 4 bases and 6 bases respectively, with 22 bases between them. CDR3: CASSPTAEVVTKTQYF. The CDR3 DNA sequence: TGTGCCAGCAGCCCAACTGCGGAGGTGGTAACAAAGACCCAGTACTTC.